This T cell receptor beta chain was found in a study of cytomegalovirus exposure and HLA in healthy donors. PCR was performed using 60 Vbeta and 13 Jbeta primers. The protocol was immunoSEQ multiplex PCR, while the TCRdb copy is restricted to in-frame clones and leaves out a portion. Among approximately 150,000 clones listed, 71% were seen once. The CDR3 has 14 amino acids. V gave up 7 bases and J gave up 5 bases, with 17 bases separating them. The V gene's germline CDR1 is MDHEN and CDR2 SYDVKM. Participants comprised healthy donors of bone marrow. The sample comprised PBMCs. The receptor was derived from a woman aged 25 to 39 in good health and CMV-seronegative. This chain joins TRBV28 and TRBJ1-1, with D possibly being TRBD1 (6 bases). The CDR3 spells CASTGDKEITEAFF. The CDR3 DNA sequence: TGTGCCAGCACCGGGGACAAGGAAATTACTGAAGCTTTCTTT.